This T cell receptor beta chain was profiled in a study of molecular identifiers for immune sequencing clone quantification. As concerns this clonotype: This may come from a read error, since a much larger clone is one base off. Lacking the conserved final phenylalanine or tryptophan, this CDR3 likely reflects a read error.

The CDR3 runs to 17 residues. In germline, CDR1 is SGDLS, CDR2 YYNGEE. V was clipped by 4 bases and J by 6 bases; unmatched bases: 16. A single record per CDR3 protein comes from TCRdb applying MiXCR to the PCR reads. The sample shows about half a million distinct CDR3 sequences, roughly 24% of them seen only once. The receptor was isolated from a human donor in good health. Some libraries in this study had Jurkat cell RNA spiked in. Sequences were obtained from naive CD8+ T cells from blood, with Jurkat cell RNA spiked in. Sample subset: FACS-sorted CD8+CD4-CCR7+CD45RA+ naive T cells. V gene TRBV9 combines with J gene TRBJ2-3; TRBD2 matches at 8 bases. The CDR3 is CASSPRGGALTTDTQYL. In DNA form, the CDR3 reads TGTGCCAGCAGCCCCCGGGGGGGGGCCCTTACCACGGATACGCAGTATTTA.